One sample yielded the 6 T cell receptor beta chains listed below, sequenced in a study of cytomegalovirus exposure and HLA in healthy donors. With 60 Vbeta and 13 Jbeta primers, the PCR was carried out. The protocol was immunoSEQ multiplex PCR, while the TCRdb copy is restricted to in-frame clones and leaves out a portion. This sample has about 190,000 clones, with around 80% found just once. Source material: PBMCs. Source of these receptors: a woman aged 40 to 50 in good health and CMV-seronegative.

The CDR3 DNA is TGTGCCACCAGCAGGGCCCAAGAGACCCAGTACTTC. Its translation: CATSRAQETQYF. The V gene is TRBV15, the J gene TRBJ2-5; unclear D gene. The CDR3 is made up of 12 amino acids. The V and J ends lost 3 bases and 1 base respectively, with 3 bases between them. The V gene's germline CDR1 is LNHNV and CDR2 YYDKDF (reference sequence).

The gene calls are TRBV7-2 and TRBJ2-3; D may be TRBD2 (5 bases). The V gene lost 3 bases and the J gene lost 2 bases, with 15 bases spanning the gap. This CDR3 spans 16 amino acids. Germline V gene data show CDR1 as SGHTA and CDR2 as FQGNSA. The CDR3 spells CASSLGGLLSTDTQYF. As DNA, the CDR3 is TGTGCCAGCAGCTTGGGCGGACTTCTTTCCACAGATACGCAGTATTTT.

The rearrangement uses TRBV7-2 and TRBJ1-2; 7 nucleotides agree with TRBD1. Germline CDR1 reads SGHTA; CDR2 reads FQGNSA. The ends lost 2 bases at V and 8 bases at J; junction bases unmatched: 14. The CDR3 has 16 residues. The chain's CDR3 is CASSLRPGQGVRGYTF. CDR3 sequence (DNA): TGTGCCAGCAGCTTAAGGCCGGGGCAGGGGGTTCGGGGCTACACCTTC.

V gene TRBV7-9 combines with J gene TRBJ1-4; 8 bases agree with TRBD1. CDR3 length: 12 residues. The germline CDR1 and CDR2 sequences are SEHNR and FQNEAQ (reference sequence). J was trimmed by 11 bases and V by 3 bases; bases with no gene match: 2. CDR3 coding DNA: TGTGCCAGCAGCTTGGGACAGGATAAACTGTTTTTT. Translating it yields CASSLGQDKLFF.

The V call is TRBV10-3, the J call TRBJ1-4; D may be TRBD1 (6 bases). CDR1 is ENHRY and CDR2 is SYGVKD in the germline V gene. V was trimmed by 2 bases and J by 8 bases, leaving 15 bases between them. The CDR3 consists of 15 residues. CDR3 in DNA: TGTGCCATCAGTGAGCCAGACAGGTCGGAAGAAAAACTGTTTTTT. Protein: CAISEPDRSEEKLFF.

The chain links TRBV5-1 to TRBJ1-3, with D perhaps TRBD1 (6 bases). V lost 0 bases and J 0 bases, leaving 10 bases between the germline ends. Germline CDR1 and CDR2: SGHRS and YFSETQ. The CDR3 is 16 residues long. Here the CDR3 DNA reads TGCGCCAGCAGCTTGGAGGCAGGGGTCTCTGGAAACACCATATATTTT. This codes for CASSLEAGVSGNTIYF.